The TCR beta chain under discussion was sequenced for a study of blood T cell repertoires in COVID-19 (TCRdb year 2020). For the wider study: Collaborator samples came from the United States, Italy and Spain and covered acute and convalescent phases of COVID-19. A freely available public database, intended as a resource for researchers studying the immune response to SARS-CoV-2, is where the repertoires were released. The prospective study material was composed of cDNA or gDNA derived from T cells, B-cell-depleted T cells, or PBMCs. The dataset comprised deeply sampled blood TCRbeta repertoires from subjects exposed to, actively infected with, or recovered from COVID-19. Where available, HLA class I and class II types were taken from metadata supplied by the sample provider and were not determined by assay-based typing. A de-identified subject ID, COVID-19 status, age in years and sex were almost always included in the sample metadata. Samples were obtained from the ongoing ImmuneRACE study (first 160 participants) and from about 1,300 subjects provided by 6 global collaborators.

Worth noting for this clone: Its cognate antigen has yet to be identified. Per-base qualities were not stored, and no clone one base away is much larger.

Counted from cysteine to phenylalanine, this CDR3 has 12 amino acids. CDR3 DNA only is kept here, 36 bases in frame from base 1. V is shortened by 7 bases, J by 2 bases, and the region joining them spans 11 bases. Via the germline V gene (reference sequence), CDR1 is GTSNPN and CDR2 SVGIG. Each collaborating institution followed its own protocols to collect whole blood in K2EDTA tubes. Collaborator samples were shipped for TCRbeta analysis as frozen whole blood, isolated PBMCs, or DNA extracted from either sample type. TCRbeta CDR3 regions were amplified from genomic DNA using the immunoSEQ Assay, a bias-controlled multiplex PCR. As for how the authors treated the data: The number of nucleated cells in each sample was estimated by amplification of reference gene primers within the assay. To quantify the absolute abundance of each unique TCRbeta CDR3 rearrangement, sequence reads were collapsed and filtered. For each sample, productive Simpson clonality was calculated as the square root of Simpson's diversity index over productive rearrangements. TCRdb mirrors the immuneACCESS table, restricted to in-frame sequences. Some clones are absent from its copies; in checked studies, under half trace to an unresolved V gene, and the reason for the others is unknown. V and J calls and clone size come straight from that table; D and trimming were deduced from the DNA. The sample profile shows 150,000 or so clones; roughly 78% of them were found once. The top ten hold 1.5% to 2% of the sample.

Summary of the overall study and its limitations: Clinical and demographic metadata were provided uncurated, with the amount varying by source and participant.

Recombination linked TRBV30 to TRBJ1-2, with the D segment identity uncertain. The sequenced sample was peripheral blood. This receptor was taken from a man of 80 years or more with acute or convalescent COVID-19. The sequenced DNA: TGTGCCTCGAACCCAAGCAACTATGGCTACACCTTC. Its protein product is CASNPSNYGYTF.